This section outlines one TCR beta chain sequence together with its context. Sequenced by immunoSEQ multiplex PCR; TCRdb stores in-frame clones only, minus some. Of some 56,000 clones listed, 92% are singletons. This entry belongs to a study of T cell changes during pregnancy in multiple sclerosis. This CDR3 is 15 amino acids long. CDR1 is SGHRS, CDR2 YFSETQ, per germline. V lost 4 bases, J lost 5 bases, and 5 bases stayed unmatched. The sequence was obtained from a female donor with multiple sclerosis, enrolled in a pregnancy study. The sample here was CD4+ T cells from peripheral blood mononuclear cells, taken after pregnancy. J is TRBJ2-7 and V is TRBV5-1; 14 bases match TRBD2. This CDR3 is CASSPGLAGVNEQYF. The CDR3 DNA is TGCGCCAGCAGCCCGGGACTAGCGGGGGTTAACGAGCAGTACTTC.